This T cell receptor (beta chain) was identified in a study of PD-1 blockade in classical Hodgkin lymphoma. Study conclusions and caveats: Baseline TCR diversity was reportedly lower in newly diagnosed patients than healthy donors. The drivers behind the repertoire differences, possibly disease activity or prior therapy, remain undefined.

Libraries were prepared by immunoSEQ multiplex PCR; TCRdb keeps only in-frame clonotypes and omits some of them. The table shows 20,000 to 30,000 clones, with roughly nine tenths occurring only once. About this clone itself: Antigen: not known.

Germline V gene sequence: CDR1 MNHEY, CDR2 SVGAGI. The trim removed 6 bases at V and 4 bases at J, leaving 7 bases unmatched. The CDR3 is 15 amino acids. Time point given: newly diagnosed, previously untreated cHL patient sample. Negative selection with magnetic separation was used to purify CD4+ T cells from thawed PBMCs. What served as comparison were PBMCs in newly diagnosed, untreated classical Hodgkin lymphoma. Sequencing was done on a sample of CD4+ T cells from blood. The clonotype originates from a human donor with classical Hodgkin lymphoma. The chain combines TRBV6-5 with TRBJ2-7, with 12 bases fitting TRBD2. The CDR3 nucleotides read TGTGCCAGCAGCTCCTCTAGCGGGGGGGCTTACGAGCAGTACTTC. Amino acid sequence: CASSSSSGGAYEQYF.